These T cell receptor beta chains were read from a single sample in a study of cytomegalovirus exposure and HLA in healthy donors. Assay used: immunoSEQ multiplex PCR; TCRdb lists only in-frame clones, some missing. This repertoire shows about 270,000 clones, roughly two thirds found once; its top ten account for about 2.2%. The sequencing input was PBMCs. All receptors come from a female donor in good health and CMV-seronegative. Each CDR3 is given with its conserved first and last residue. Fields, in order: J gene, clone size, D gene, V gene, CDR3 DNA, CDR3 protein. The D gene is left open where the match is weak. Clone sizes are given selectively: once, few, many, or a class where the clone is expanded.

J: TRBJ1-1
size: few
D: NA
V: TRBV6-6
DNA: TGTGCCAGCAGTCCCCTGGGGGGTGGCACTGAAGCTTTCTTT
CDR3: CASSPLGGGTEAFF

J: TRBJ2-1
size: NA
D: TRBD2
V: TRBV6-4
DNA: TGTGCCAGCAGTCGGACTAGCGGGAGTGAAGGTGAGCAGTTCTTC
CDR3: CASSRTSGSEGEQFF

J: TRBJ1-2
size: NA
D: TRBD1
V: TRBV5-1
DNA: TGCGCCAGCAGCTTGGAAACAGGGGCCTATGGCTACACCTTC
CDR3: CASSLETGAYGYTF

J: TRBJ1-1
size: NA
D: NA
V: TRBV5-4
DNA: TGTGCCAGCAGCCAAGGACAAAGTTTGGACACTGAAGCTTTCTTT
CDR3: CASSQGQSLDTEAFF

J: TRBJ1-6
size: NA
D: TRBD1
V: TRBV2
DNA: TGTGCCAGCAGTGAAGAGGTCGGAGGGGGCGGTTCACCCCTCCACTTT
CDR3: CASSEEVGGGGSPLHF

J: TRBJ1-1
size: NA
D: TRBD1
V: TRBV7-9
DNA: TGTTCCAGCAACCACAGGGGGAACACTGAAGCTTTCTTT
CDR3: CSSNHRGNTEAFF

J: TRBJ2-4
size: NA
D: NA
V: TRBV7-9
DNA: TGTGCCAGCAGCTTAGATCGTCTAGCCAAAAACATTCAGTACTTC
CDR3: CASSLDRLAKNIQYF

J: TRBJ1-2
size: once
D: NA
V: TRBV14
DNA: TGTGCCAGCAGCCCCAGGGTGGGGACTGGATATGGCTACACCTTC
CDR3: CASSPRVGTGYGYTF

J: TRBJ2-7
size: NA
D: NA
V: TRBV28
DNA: TGTGCCAGCAGTACCCCATTACAGGGAGTCTACGAGCAGTACTTC
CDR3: CASSTPLQGVYEQYF

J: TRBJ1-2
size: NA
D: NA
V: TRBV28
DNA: TGTGCCAGCAGTTTGCCCGACAGGACTAACTATGGCTACACCTTC
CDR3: CASSLPDRTNYGYTF

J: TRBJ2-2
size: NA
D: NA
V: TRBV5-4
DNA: TGTGCCAGCAGCTTGGGTGCCAGCGGGTTTCCCGGGGAGCTGTTTTTT
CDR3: CASSLGASGFPGELFF

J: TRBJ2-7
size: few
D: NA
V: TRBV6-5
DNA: TGTGCCAGCCAGACAGGCTACGAGCAGTACTTC
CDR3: CASQTGYEQYF

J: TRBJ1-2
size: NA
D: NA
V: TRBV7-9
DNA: TGTGCCAGCAGCTTGGCGGGGCTGGCGAATGGCTACACCTTC
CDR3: CASSLAGLANGYTF

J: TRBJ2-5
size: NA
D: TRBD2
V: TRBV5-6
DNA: TGTGCCAGCAGCGCCTACCCGGGACTAGCGGGAGGTCAGTACTTC
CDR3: CASSAYPGLAGGQYF

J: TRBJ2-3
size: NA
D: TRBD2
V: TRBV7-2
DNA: TGTGCCAGCAGCTTATTGTGGGGGGTCGGGGGGAGCTTTAATACGCAGTATTTT
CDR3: CASSLLWGVGGSFNTQYF

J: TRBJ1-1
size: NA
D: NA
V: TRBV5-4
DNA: TGTGCCAGCAGCCTGGAGCCTATTATGAACACTGAAGCTTTCTTT
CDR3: CASSLEPIMNTEAFF

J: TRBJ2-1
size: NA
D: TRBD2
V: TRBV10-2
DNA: TGCGCCAGCAGGAAAGGATCCGTGGGAGGGCCGGGCAATGAGCAGTTCTTC
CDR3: CASRKGSVGGPGNEQFF

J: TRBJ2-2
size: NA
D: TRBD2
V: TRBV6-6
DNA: TGTGCCAGCAGTTATTCTAGCGGGATAACCACCGGGGAGCTGTTTTTT
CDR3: CASSYSSGITTGELFF

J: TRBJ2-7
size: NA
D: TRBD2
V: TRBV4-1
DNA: TGCGCCAGCAGCCTGGAGCGGGGAACCTACGAGCAGTACTTC
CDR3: CASSLERGTYEQYF

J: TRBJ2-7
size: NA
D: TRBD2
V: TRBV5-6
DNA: TGTGCCAGCAGCTTGAACGGACTAGCCTACGAGCAGTACTTC
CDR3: CASSLNGLAYEQYF

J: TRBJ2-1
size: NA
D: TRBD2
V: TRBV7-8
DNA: TGTGCCAGCAGCCCAAAAATCCCGGACCCTAGCGGGAGGGACACTGAGCAGTTCTTC
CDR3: CASSPKIPDPSGRDTEQFF

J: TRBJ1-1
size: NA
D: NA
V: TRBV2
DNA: TGTGCCAGCAGTCGCACCCCGGGGGGAGGCGGTGAAGCTTTCTTT
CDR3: CASSRTPGGGGEAFF

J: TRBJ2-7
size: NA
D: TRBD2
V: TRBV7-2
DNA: TGTGCCAGCAGCTTAGTCGGACTAAGCGGGGGACGCTCCTACGAGCAGTACTTC
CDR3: CASSLVGLSGGRSYEQYF

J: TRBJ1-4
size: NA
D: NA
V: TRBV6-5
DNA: TGTGCCAGCAGTTACGGTGCCAGTGAAAAACTGTTTTTT
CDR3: CASSYGASEKLFF

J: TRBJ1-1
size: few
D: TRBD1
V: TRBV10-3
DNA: TGTGCCATCACTGGTGGGACAGGAGACTTCAACACTGAAGCTTTCTTT
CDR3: CAITGGTGDFNTEAFF

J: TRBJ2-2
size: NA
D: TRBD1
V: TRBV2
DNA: TGTGCCAGCAAAGGACAGGGTGCGAACACCGGGGAGCTGTTTTTT
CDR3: CASKGQGANTGELFF

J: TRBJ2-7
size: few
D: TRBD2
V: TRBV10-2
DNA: TGCGCCAGCAGTGAGGGGACCCTGACTAGCGGGAGGGGAGGGCAGTACTTC
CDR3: CASSEGTLTSGRGGQYF

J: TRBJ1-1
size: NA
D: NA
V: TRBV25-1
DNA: TGTGCCAGCAGTGAGGTAGGTGGACAGAAGAACACTGAAGCTTTCTTT
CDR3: CASSEVGGQKNTEAFF